Listed below are T cell receptor beta chains from one sample, sequenced in a study of tumor-infiltrating lymphocytes in primary liver carcinoma. A single record per CDR3 protein comes from TCRdb applying MiXCR to the multiplex PCR reads. In the table there are 90,000 to 100,000 distinct CDR3 sequences, around two thirds of which are singletons. The source material was liver tumor tissue from sampling region 5. These receptors were taken from a woman aged 55-75 years with primary liver carcinoma and hepatitis B virus infection. Each CDR3 is given with its conserved first and last residue. Fields, in order: J gene, clone size, V gene, D gene, CDR3 DNA, CDR3 protein. A D gene is named only where the DNA matches it firmly. Only part of the rows carry a size: once, few, many, or a class if the clone is expanded.

TRBJ2-7,-,TRBV10-3,-,TGTGCCATCAGTGAGTCAACTACCGGGCGGGGCGAGCAGTACTTC,CAISESTTGRGEQYF
TRBJ1-2,many,TRBV6-1,TRBD1,TGTGCCAGCACCGCCGGGACAGGGGGATACTATGCTGGGGGCTACACCTTC,CASTAGTGGYYAGGYTF
TRBJ1-1,-,TRBV28,-,TGTGTCAGCATGACGGGCAACCTGGGCACTGAAGCTTTCTTT,CVSMTGNLGTEAFF
TRBJ2-1,-,TRBV6-1,-,TGTGCTATCAGTGAAGGGGGGACCATCAATGAGCAGTTCTTC,CAISEGGTINEQFF
TRBJ2-1,once,TRBV11-2,TRBD2,TGTGCCAGCAGCTTAGAGCGGCTAGCGGGAGGTGGTGAGCACTCCTTC,CASSLERLAGGGEHSF
TRBJ2-1,medium-sized,TRBV11-3,-,TGTGCCAGCAGCTTAGGGGCCCAGGGTCGCAAGGAGCAGTTCTTC,CASSLGAQGRKEQFF
TRBJ2-1,once,TRBV24-1,TRBD2,TGTGCCACCAGTGATGCCACCCCTCTAGCGGGTCGAGACAATGAGCAGTTCTTC,CATSDATPLAGRDNEQFF
TRBJ1-3,-,TRBV4-1,-,TGCGCCAGCAGCCAAGGGAATGCCATATATTTT,CASSQGNAIYF
TRBJ2-7,many,TRBV28,TRBD2,TGTGCCAGCACCCCAGATGAGGCTAGCGGCTACGAGCAGTACTTC,CASTPDEASGYEQYF
TRBJ1-1,-,TRBV12-3/TRBV12-4,TRBD1,TGTGTCAGCAGTACCCTGTCTTCAGGGGGCTCTGAACCTTTCTTT,CVSSTLSSGGSEPFF
TRBJ2-7,-,TRBV4-2,TRBD2,TGTGCCAGCAGGCAGGGGGATGGACTAGCGCGTTCCTACGAGCAGTACTTC,CASRQGDGLARSYEQYF
TRBJ2-7,few,TRBV11-2,-,TGTGCCAGCAGACTCTACCCCGGGGAAACCTACGAGCGGTACTTC,CASRLYPGETYERYF
TRBJ1-2,many,TRBV6-5,TRBD1,TGTGCCAGCAGTTGGACAGGCCCAAAGAACTATGGCTACACCTTC,CASSWTGPKNYGYTF
TRBJ2-1,-,TRBV6-1,-,TGTGCCGGCAGTCGCCTAGGTTCGTTCAATGAACAGTTCTTC,CAGSRLGSFNEQFF
TRBJ2-1,many,TRBV6-2/TRBV6-3,-,TGTGCCAGCAGTTATCAGCGGACGGGATCCAATGAGCAGTTCTTC,CASSYQRTGSNEQFF
TRBJ1-1,many,TRBV7-8,-,TGTGCCAGCAGCTTGAAAAGGAACATGAACACTGAAGCTTTCTTT,CASSLKRNMNTEAFF
TRBJ1-5,many,TRBV12-3/TRBV12-4,-,TGTGCCAGCAGCGATAAAGGTAGCAATCAGCCCCAGCATTTT,CASSDKGSNQPQHF
TRBJ2-5,-,TRBV7-9,-,TGTGCCAGCAGCTTAATTGTTGACCAGTACTTC,CASSLIVDQYF
TRBJ2-2,-,TRBV11-3,-,TGTGTCAGCAGGAACCATAAGAAGACCGGGGAGCTGTTTTTT,CVSRNHKKTGELFF
TRBJ1-2,many,TRBV6-6,TRBD1,TGTGCCAGCAGCCGAGACAGGGGACTAAACTATGGCTACACCTTC,CASSRDRGLNYGYTF
TRBJ2-2,-,TRBV4-1,-,TGCGCCACCAAGGTAGGGCCGGGGGGCCCCGGGGAGCTGTTTTTT,CATKVGPGGPGELFF
TRBJ2-5,-,TRBV5-1,TRBD1,TGCGCCAGCAGCACCGGGACAGGGGGCGCGGAGATCCAGTACTTC,CASSTGTGGAEIQYF